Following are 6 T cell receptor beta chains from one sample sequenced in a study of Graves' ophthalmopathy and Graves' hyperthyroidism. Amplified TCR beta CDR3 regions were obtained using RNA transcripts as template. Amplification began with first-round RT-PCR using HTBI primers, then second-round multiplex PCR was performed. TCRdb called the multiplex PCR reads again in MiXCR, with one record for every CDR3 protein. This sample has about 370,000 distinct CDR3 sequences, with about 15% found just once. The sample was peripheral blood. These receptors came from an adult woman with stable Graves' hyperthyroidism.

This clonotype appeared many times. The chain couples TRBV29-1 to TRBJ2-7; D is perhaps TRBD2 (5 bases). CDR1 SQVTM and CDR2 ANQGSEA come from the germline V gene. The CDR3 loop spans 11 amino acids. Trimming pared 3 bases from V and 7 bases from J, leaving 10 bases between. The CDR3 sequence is CSVEASREQYF. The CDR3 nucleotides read TGCAGCGTTGAGGCTAGCAGGGAGCAGTACTTC.

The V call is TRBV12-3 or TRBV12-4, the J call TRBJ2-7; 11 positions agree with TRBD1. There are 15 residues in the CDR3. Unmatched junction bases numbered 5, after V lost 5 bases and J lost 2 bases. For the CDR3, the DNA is TGTGCCAGCAGTACTGGACAGGGGGCGGCCTACGAGCAGTACTTC. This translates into CASSTGQGAAYEQYF.

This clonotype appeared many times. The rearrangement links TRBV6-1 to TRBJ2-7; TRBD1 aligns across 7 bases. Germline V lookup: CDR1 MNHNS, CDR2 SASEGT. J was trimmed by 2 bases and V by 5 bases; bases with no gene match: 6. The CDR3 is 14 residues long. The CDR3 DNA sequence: TGTGCCAGCAGTCCGTCGACAGGGACCTACGAGCAGTACTTC. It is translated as CASSPSTGTYEQYF.

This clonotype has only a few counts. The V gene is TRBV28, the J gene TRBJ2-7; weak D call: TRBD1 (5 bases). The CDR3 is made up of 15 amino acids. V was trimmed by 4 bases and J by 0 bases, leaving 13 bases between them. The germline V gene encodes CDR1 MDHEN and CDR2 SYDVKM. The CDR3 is CASSSRVGYSYEQYF. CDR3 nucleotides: TGTGCCAGCAGTTCCAGGGTGGGCTACTCCTACGAGCAGTACTTC.

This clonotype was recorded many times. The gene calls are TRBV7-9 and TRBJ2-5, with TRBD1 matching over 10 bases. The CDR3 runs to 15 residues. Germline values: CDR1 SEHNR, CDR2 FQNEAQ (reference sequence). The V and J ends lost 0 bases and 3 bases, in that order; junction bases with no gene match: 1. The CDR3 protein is CASSLAGTGEETQYF. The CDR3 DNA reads TGTGCCAGCAGCTTAGCTGGGACAGGGGAAGAGACCCAGTACTTC.

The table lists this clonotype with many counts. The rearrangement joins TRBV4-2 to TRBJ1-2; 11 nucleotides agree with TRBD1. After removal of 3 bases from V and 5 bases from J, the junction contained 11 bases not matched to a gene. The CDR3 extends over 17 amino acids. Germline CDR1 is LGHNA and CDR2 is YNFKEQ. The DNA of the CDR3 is TGTGCCAGCAGCCACCCAATTCAGGGACAGGGGGTTTATGGCTACACCTTC. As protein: CASSHPIQGQGVYGYTF.